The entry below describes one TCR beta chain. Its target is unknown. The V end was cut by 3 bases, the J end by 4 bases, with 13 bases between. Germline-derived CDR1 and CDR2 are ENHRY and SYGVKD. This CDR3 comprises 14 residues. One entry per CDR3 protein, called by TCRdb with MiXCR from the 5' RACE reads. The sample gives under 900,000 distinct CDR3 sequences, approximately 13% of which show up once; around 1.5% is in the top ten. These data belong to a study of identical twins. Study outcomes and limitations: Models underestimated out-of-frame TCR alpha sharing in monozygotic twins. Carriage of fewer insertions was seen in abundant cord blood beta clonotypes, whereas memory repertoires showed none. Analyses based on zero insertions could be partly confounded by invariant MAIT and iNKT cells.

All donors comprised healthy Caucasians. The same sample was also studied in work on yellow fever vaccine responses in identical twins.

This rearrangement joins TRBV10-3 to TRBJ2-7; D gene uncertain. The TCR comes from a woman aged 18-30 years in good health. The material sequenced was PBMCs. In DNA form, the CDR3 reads TGTGCCATCAGTGATATCCCCGGGTTATACGAGCAGTACTTC. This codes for CAISDIPGLYEQYF.